The clone carrying this TCR beta chain was detected a few times. This specimen comes from a study of T cells in Graves' hyperthyroidism and ophthalmopathy. For the study at large: Specimen type is peripheral blood, collected at initial diagnosis prior to any treatment.

The length of the CDR3 is 15 residues. V was cut by 1 base and J by 1 base, with 10 bases left in between. Germline lookup yields CDR1 LNHDA and CDR2 SQIVND (reference sequence). TCR beta CDR3 region amplification was performed from RNA transcripts. TCR CDR3 regions were first amplified by RT-PCR with HTBI primers. From the multiplex PCR reads, TCRdb called clonotypes with MiXCR, one entry per CDR3 protein. The sample holds 650,000 to 850,000 distinct CDR3 sequences, around a sixth seen once. Uncontrolled infection, other autoimmune disease, pregnancy or lactation barred patients from enrollment. This receptor was obtained from a woman between 45 and 60 years old with Graves' hyperthyroidism that later progressed to Graves' ophthalmopathy. Specimen: blood. The rearrangement joins TRBV19 to TRBJ1-1; D is undetermined. The CDR3 nucleotides are TGTGCCAGTAGTATAGCCCCTCGGGGGAACACTGAAGCTTTCTTT. Its protein product is CASSIAPRGNTEAFF.